The 25 T cell receptor beta chains below come from one sample, sequenced in a study of T-cell reconstitution after alpha-beta-depleted transplantation in children. For TCRbeta, the library was prepared with unique molecular identifiers. TCRdb recomputed calls from the PCR reads with MiXCR, one row per CDR3 protein. Seen here are roughly 300,000 distinct CDR3 sequences, roughly 12% observed once, and the top ten hold about 20%. The sample in question was peripheral blood, obtained 180 days after TCRalphabeta/CD19-depleted stem cell transplant. The receptors were gathered from a male patient aged 2 to 9 who had a stem cell transplant for chronic granulomatous disease, so the T cells may come from the graft donor.

The chain combines TRBV6-5 with TRBJ2-2, with 7 bases matching TRBD2. V was pared by 2 bases and J by 3 bases, with 6 bases of the junction left unmatched. This CDR3 is built from 16 residues. The germline gives CDR1 MNHEY, CDR2 SVGAGI. CDR3 DNA: TGTGCCAGCAGTTACACCCTCCGGGAGGACACCGGGGAGCTGTTTTTT. This codes for CASSYTLREDTGELFF.

Worth noting for this clonotype: A read error may explain this, as a much larger clone is one base away. The chain recombines TRBV28 with TRBJ1-5; 9 bases match TRBD1. The length of the CDR3 is 14 residues. Trimming took 6 bases from V and 6 from J; bases not matched to a gene: 6. Germline V gene lookup returns CDR1 MDHEN and CDR2 SYDVKM. The CDR3 DNA sequence: TGTGCCAGCAGACTACAGGGGGCGGCTCAGCCCCAGCATTTT. Translating it yields CASRLQGAAQPQHF.

Comment on this clonotype: This may arise from a read error, as a much more abundant clone is one base away. This chain connects TRBV10-3 to TRBJ2-2; the match to TRBD2 covers 11 bases. Looked up from germline, CDR1 is ENHRY and CDR2 is SYGVKD. V lost 7 bases and J lost 5; bases outside the gene matches: 9. CDR3 length: 16 residues. This CDR3 is CAITDTSGRGTGELFF. CDR3 DNA: TGTGCCATCACTGACACTAGCGGGAGAGGGACCGGGGAGCTGTTTTTT.

Ten or more counts support this clonotype. CDR3 sequence (DNA): TGTGCCAGCAGAACTAGCGGGAGGGCCCGAAACATTCAGTACTTC. Amino acids: CASRTSGRARNIQYF. The rearrangement uses TRBV12-3 or TRBV12-4 and TRBJ2-4, with 13 bases that match TRBD2. CDR3 size: 15 residues. The V segment lost 6 bases and the J segment 6 bases; nucleotides outside the gene matches: 5.

This clonotype was seen a few times. This chain links TRBV7-2 with TRBJ2-2, with TRBD2 matching 7 bases. The V gene's germline CDR1 is SGHTA and CDR2 FQGNSA. After removal of 5 bases from V and 0 bases from J, the junction contained 3 bases not matched to a gene. The CDR3 sequence is 15 residues long. The CDR3 protein is CASSISGPNTGELFF. The CDR3, as DNA: TGTGCCAGCAGCATTAGCGGGCCGAACACCGGGGAGCTGTTTTTT. The entire variable domain, with the rest obtained from reference TRBV7-2 and TRBJ2-2, is as follows: GAGVSQSPSNKVTEKGKDVELRCDPISGHTALYWYRQSLGQGLEFLIYFQGNSAPDKSGLPSDRFSAERTGGSVSTLTIQRTQQEDSAVYLCASSISGPNTGELFFGEGSRLTVL.

In this sample, this clonotype turned up many times. CDR3 DNA sequence: TGTGCCAGCAATGATGGGGGCGTCCAAGAGACCCAGTACTTC. Residues: CASNDGGVQETQYF. The chain joins TRBV5-5 to TRBJ2-5; possibly TRBD1 for D (6 bases). V lost 6 bases to trimming and J lost 1 base, with 13 bases between them. CDR3 length: 14 amino acids. Germline loops: CDR1 SGHKS, CDR2 YYEKEE (reference sequence).

This clonotype has at least ten counts. The CDR3 nucleotides are TGTGCCAGCAGCTTAAGGCACGGCCAAGGTGGCTCTGCTTGGGAGACCCAGTACTTC. Residues: CASSLRHGQGGSAWETQYF. The chain recombines TRBV11-2 with TRBJ2-5, with unresolved D. This CDR3 region has 19 residues. The germline V and J ends were trimmed by 2 bases and 5 bases, with 27 bases remaining between them. Germline CDR1 reads SGHAT; CDR2 reads FQNNGV.

There are many counts of this clonotype. The CDR3 sequence: CASSLDGGAGDEQFF. CDR3 sequence (DNA): TGTGCCAGCAGTTTGGACGGGGGGGCCGGGGATGAGCAGTTCTTC. J is TRBJ2-1 and V is TRBV12-3 or TRBV12-4; 8 nucleotides match TRBD2. The CDR3 runs 15 residues. The V segment lost 3 bases and the J segment 8 bases; nucleotides outside the gene matches: 9.

This clonotype was observed at least ten times. V and J are TRBV28 and TRBJ1-4, with D hard to call. The CDR3 consists of 12 residues. V lost 5 bases to trimming and J lost 12 bases, with 13 bases between them. Germline CDR1 reads MDHEN; CDR2 reads SYDVKM. The CDR3 spells CASSPGPPQLFF. The DNA of the CDR3 is TGTGCCAGCAGTCCCGGACCGCCCCAACTGTTTTTT.

This clonotype occurred many times. The chain uses TRBV28 and TRBJ1-4; weak D call: TRBD1 (5 bases). The CDR3 loop spans 14 amino acids. V was clipped by 7 bases and J by 5 bases, with 14 bases between them. Germline loops: CDR1 MDHEN, CDR2 SYDVKM. The CDR3 DNA follows: TGTGCCAGCACTCCCGACAGTTTCAATGAAAAACTGTTTTTT. Translation: CASTPDSFNEKLFF.

A word on this clonotype: Since a much larger clone is just one base distant, this may be a read error. The V call is TRBV5-5, the J call TRBJ2-1, with TRBD2 as a possible D gene (5 bases). The CDR3 totals 15 residues. Germline assignment: CDR1 SGHKS and CDR2 YYEKEE (reference sequence). V lost 4 bases, J lost 12 bases, and 23 bases lay in between. The CDR3 bases are TGTGCCAGCAGCCCCATTCGCGCCTTGGGAGATGCGCAGTTCTTC. It codes for CASSPIRALGDAQFF.

At least ten counts were recorded for this clonotype. This chain uses TRBV5-1 with TRBJ2-5; D is unclear. CDR3 length: 15 amino acids. Per germline, CDR1 SGHRS and CDR2 YFSETQ. Trimming pared 0 bases from V and 5 bases from J, leaving 14 bases between. The CDR3 here is CASSLVTGVGETQYF. For the CDR3, the DNA is TGCGCCAGCAGCTTGGTCACCGGAGTCGGGGAGACCCAGTACTTC.

This clonotype was found many times. The chain recombines TRBV27 with TRBJ2-5; D call uncertain. V dropped 5 bases and J dropped 2 bases, with 9 bases sitting between them. Germline V gene lookup returns CDR1 MNHEY and CDR2 SMNVEV (reference sequence). This CDR3 comprises 13 residues. CDR3 sequence (DNA): TGTGCCAGCAGTCCGAAGACTCAAGAGACCCAGTACTTC. This translates into CASSPKTQETQYF.

In this sample, this clonotype turned up many times. The chain has TRBV28 and TRBJ2-5, with no clear D. The germline V gene has CDR1 MDHEN and CDR2 SYDVKM. The CDR3 has 17 amino acids. Trimming removed 2 bases from V and 5 bases from J, with 21 bases in between. CDR3 DNA sequence: TGTGCCAGCAGTTTAAAGAGGATTCCTGGAGCTTTGGAGACCCAGTACTTC. This codes for CASSLKRIPGALETQYF.

This chain uses TRBV3-1 with TRBJ1-2; 10 nucleotides agree with TRBD1. V lost 5 bases and J lost 8; bases outside the gene matches: 8. The germline gives CDR1 LGHDT, CDR2 YNNKEL (reference sequence). The CDR3 runs 14 residues. The CDR3 reads CASSEGTGVYGYTF. CDR3 nucleotide sequence: TGTGCCAGCAGCGAAGGGACAGGGGTCTACGGCTACACCTTC.

Many counts were recorded for this clonotype. The chain couples TRBV12-3 or TRBV12-4 to TRBJ1-4; TRBD1 aligns across 11 bases. The CDR3 totals 16 residues. V lost 4 bases to trimming and J lost 7 bases; unmatched junction nucleotides: 8. The CDR3 is CASSSWTGGEAEKLFF. DNA for the CDR3: TGTGCCAGCAGTTCTTGGACAGGGGGCGAGGCTGAAAAACTGTTTTTT.

This clonotype was seen ten or more times. The chain has TRBV7-9 and TRBJ2-1, with D perhaps matching TRBD1 or TRBD2 (5 bases each). This CDR3 is 14 amino acids long. V lost 5 bases, J lost 7 bases, and 15 bases lay in between. The germline V gene encodes CDR1 SEHNR and CDR2 FQNEAQ (reference sequence). The CDR3 sequence: CASSENRGLNEQFF. The CDR3 region has the DNA TGTGCCAGCAGCGAGAACCGGGGCCTTAATGAGCAGTTCTTC.

This clonotype has a count of ten or more. The rearrangement links TRBV11-2 to TRBJ2-1; D call uncertain. Trimming took 3 bases from V and 10 from J, leaving 10 bases between them. From germline, CDR1 is SGHAT and CDR2 FQNNGV. The length of the CDR3 is 12 residues. The CDR3 sequence: CASSFRLEEQFF. In DNA form, the CDR3 reads TGTGCCAGCAGCTTCCGCCTCGAAGAGCAGTTCTTC.

This clonotype was found many times. The V call is TRBV6-1, the J call TRBJ2-7; 10 nucleotides line up with TRBD2. The germline V gene encodes CDR1 MNHNS and CDR2 SASEGT. There are 14 residues in the CDR3. Trimming at V came to 6 bases and at J to 4 bases, leaving 6 bases not matched to a gene. The CDR3: CASRSGLALYEQYF. DNA for the CDR3: TGTGCCAGCAGGTCGGGACTAGCGCTTTACGAGCAGTACTTC.

This clonotype was detected ten times or more. The chain recombines TRBV27 with TRBJ2-4, with 7 bases identical to TRBD1. The V gene end was trimmed by 5 bases and the J gene end by 1 base; junction bases not matched to a gene: 5. Germline V CDR1 and CDR2: MNHEY, SMNVEV (reference sequence). The CDR3 is made up of 15 amino acids. CDR3 in DNA: TGTGCCAGCAGTCCACAGGGGATGGCCAAAAACATTCAGTACTTC. Protein: CASSPQGMAKNIQYF.

This clonotype has at least ten counts. The rearrangement joins TRBV12-3 or TRBV12-4 to TRBJ2-7; 7 bases align to TRBD1. The CDR3 extends over 12 amino acids. Losses at the gene ends were 5 bases for V and 9 bases for J; bases not matched to a gene: 7. In DNA form, the CDR3 reads TGTGCCAGCAGTGAAACAGGGGTTACGCAGTACTTC. Amino acids: CASSETGVTQYF.

This clonotype was detected many times. The rearrangement joins TRBV5-1 to TRBJ2-5, with TRBD1 as a possible D gene (6 bases). Germline CDR1 is SGHRS and CDR2 is YFSETQ. Trimming pared 1 base from V and 2 bases from J, leaving 15 bases between. The CDR3 runs to 16 residues. The CDR3 sequence: CASSLRTPGQQETQYF. CDR3 sequence (DNA): TGCGCCAGCAGCTTGAGGACCCCGGGACAACAAGAGACCCAGTACTTC.

This clonotype was picked up many times. The chain recombines TRBV5-1 with TRBJ2-7; D gene uncertain. Trimming took 2 bases from V and 2 from J, leaving 11 bases between them. The CDR3 extends over 14 amino acids. CDR1 and CDR2 (germline): SGHRS, YFSETQ. CDR3 sequence: CASSLDIAPYEQYF. The CDR3 DNA reads TGCGCCAGCAGCTTAGACATCGCCCCCTACGAGCAGTACTTC.

This clonotype showed up many times. The rearrangement links TRBV12-3 or TRBV12-4 to TRBJ2-7; possibly TRBD2 for D (5 bases). The CDR3 spans 17 residues. Trimming took 7 bases from V and 0 from J, leaving 22 bases between them. Written as DNA, the CDR3 is TGTGCCAGCACTCGGATGATAGGAGGAAAGAGCTCCTACGAGCAGTACTTC. Protein sequence: CASTRMIGGKSSYEQYF.

A word on this clonotype: A junction end diverges from the germline sequence, so it may reflect a read error. The chain joins TRBV18 to TRBJ2-3, with 10 bases lining up with TRBD1. The CDR3 is 15 residues long. The germline V gene has CDR1 KGHSH and CDR2 LQKENI. The CDR3 nucleotides are TGTGACAGCTCACTGAGACAGGGGGCTGTAGATACGCAGTATTTT. Its translation is CDSSLRQGAVDTQYF.